These 27 T cell receptor beta chains were all obtained from the same sample, sequenced in a study of shared clonotypes between healthy human individuals. Generated by immunoSEQ multiplex PCR, the TCRdb table keeps only in-frame clones and is missing some. The data hold about 820,000 clones, with 80% to 95% observed a single time. Naive CD8 cells lacked CD45RO, underwent positive selection for CCR7 and left out terminally differentiated effector memory CD45RA+ cells. The sequenced sample was naive CD8+ T cells sorted from blood. Every receptor here comes from a man aged 30 to 39 in good health.

The chain joins TRBV7-8 to TRBJ2-7; D unresolved. Germline-derived CDR1 and CDR2 are SGHVS and FQNEAQ. V gave up 0 bases and J gave up 0 bases, with 6 bases separating them. The CDR3 covers 14 residues. The CDR3 region has the DNA TGTGCCAGCAGCTTAGCCGGTTTCTCCTACGAGCAGTACTTC. The encoded protein is CASSLAGFSYEQYF.

This clone occurred once. V gene TRBV6-1 combines with J gene TRBJ2-7, with D possibly matching TRBD1 (5 bases). The V and J ends lost 8 bases and 2 bases respectively, with 13 bases between them. Germline V gene data show CDR1 as MNHNS and CDR2 as SASEGT. The CDR3 covers 13 residues. The chain's CDR3 is CASRSTGTYEQYF. Written as DNA, the CDR3 is TGTGCCAGCCGTTCTACAGGAACCTACGAGCAGTACTTC.

This chain uses TRBV6-5 with TRBJ2-1; D unresolved. Germline V lookup: CDR1 MNHEY, CDR2 SVGAGI. Trimming removed 2 bases from V and 2 bases from J, with 13 bases in between. CDR3 size: 16 residues. The CDR3 nucleotides are TGTGCCAGCAGTTACGAGGTGACAAGCGCCTACAATGAGCAGTTCTTC. Encoded protein: CASSYEVTSAYNEQFF.

The rearrangement links TRBV6-1 to TRBJ1-2, with D perhaps matching TRBD1 (5 bases). Germline-derived CDR1 and CDR2 are MNHNS and SASEGT. With 10 bases removed from V and 4 bases from J, the gap between germline ends came to 13 bases. CDR3 length: 12 residues. The chain's CDR3 is CAITWGVYGYTF. In DNA, the CDR3 is TGTGCCATTACTTGGGGGGTCTATGGCTACACCTTC.

This clone came up a few times. The rearrangement joins TRBV27 to TRBJ2-7; 10 nucleotides line up with TRBD1. V lost 10 bases, J lost 6 bases, and 9 bases stayed unmatched. The germline gives CDR1 MNHEY, CDR2 SMNVEV (reference sequence). The CDR3 runs to 13 residues. The CDR3: CATADRGPGEQYF. The CDR3 region has the DNA TGTGCCACCGCAGACAGGGGGCCTGGCGAGCAGTACTTC.

This sequence joins TRBV21-1 and TRBJ1-5. TRBV21-1 is noted as a pseudogene. The CDR3 covers 11 residues. CDR3 nucleotide sequence: TGCAAAGAGGTCAGCAATCAGCCCCAGCATTTT. It specifies CKEVSNQPQHF.

The rearrangement joins TRBV6-5 to TRBJ2-3, with 7 nucleotides matching TRBD1. Trimming took 8 bases from V and 2 from J; bases not matched to a gene: 7. This CDR3 has 14 residues. Germline-derived CDR1 and CDR2 are MNHEY and SVGAGI. The CDR3 nucleotides read TGTGCCAGCGGCCAGGGGGTTCTCACAGATACGCAGTATTTT. Protein sequence: CASGQGVLTDTQYF.

This clone turned up a few times. The chain has TRBV7-9 and TRBJ1-5, with 7 bases identical to TRBD1. The length of the CDR3 is 17 residues. With V trimmed by 1 base and J by 2 bases, 8 bases remained unmatched. CDR1 and CDR2 (germline): SEHNR, FQNEAQ (reference sequence). CDR3 DNA: TGTGCCAGCAGCTTAGGCACAGGGGTCGAGGGCAATCAGCCCCAGCATTTT. It codes for CASSLGTGVEGNQPQHF.

This clone was seen a few times. The chain links TRBV27 to TRBJ1-5; 7 bases map to TRBD1. In germline, CDR1 is MNHEY, CDR2 SMNVEV (reference sequence). The CDR3 runs 15 residues. V was pared by 5 bases and J by 4 bases, with 8 bases of the junction left unmatched. CDR3 amino acids: CASSNHRGRNQPQHF. The CDR3, as DNA: TGTGCCAGCAGTAACCACAGGGGACGAAATCAGCCCCAGCATTTT.

The gene calls are TRBV4-2 and TRBJ2-2; 11 nucleotides line up with TRBD2. CDR1 LGHNA and CDR2 YNFKEQ come from the germline V gene. This CDR3 contains 16 residues. V lost 3 bases to trimming and J lost 7 bases; unmatched junction nucleotides: 7. CDR3 amino acids: CASSHFVAGGVGELFF. The CDR3 region has the DNA TGTGCCAGCAGCCACTTTGTAGCGGGAGGGGTCGGGGAGCTGTTTTTT.

J is TRBJ2-7 and V is TRBV11-2, with 7 bases fitting TRBD1. The CDR3 runs 16 residues. The junction had 6 bases not matched to a gene; V was cut back by 1 base and J by 0 bases. Germline-derived CDR1 and CDR2 are SGHAT and FQNNGV. In DNA, the CDR3 is TGTGCCAGCAGCTTAGTAGGGACAGCCTACTCCTACGAGCAGTACTTC. Its translation: CASSLVGTAYSYEQYF.

This chain links TRBV7-9 with TRBJ2-3, with D tentatively TRBD2 (6 bases). The germline CDR1 and CDR2 sequences are SEHNR and FQNEAQ (reference sequence). Deletions cut 5 bases from V and 2 bases from J, with 17 bases between. The CDR3 sequence is 16 residues long. The chain's CDR3 is CASSPTSGTDTDTQYF. CDR3 coding DNA: TGTGCCAGCAGCCCGACATCCGGGACTGACACAGATACGCAGTATTTT.

The J gene is TRBJ2-1, the V gene TRBV19; 7 nucleotides match TRBD1. The CDR3 spans 19 residues. J lost 7 bases, V lost 5 bases, and 23 bases had no gene match. Germline-derived CDR1 and CDR2 are LNHDA and SQIVND (reference sequence). CDR3 nucleotides: TGTGCCAGTAGTTTCTCCCGGGACAGAGATACGCCCGGCATGAATGAGCAGTTCTTC. Translated: CASSFSRDRDTPGMNEQFF.

This chain joins TRBV10-1 and TRBJ2-5, with 11 bases lining up with TRBD2. V trimming: 3 bases; J trimming: 5 bases; junction bases outside the gene matches: 8. CDR3 length: 16 amino acids. The germline V gene has CDR1 WNHNN and CDR2 SYGVQD (reference sequence). As DNA, the CDR3 is TGCGCCAGCAGTGATACACTAGCGGGAGAAGGGGAGACCCAGTACTTC. Protein: CASSDTLAGEGETQYF.

In its sample, this clone was seen once. The chain links TRBV27 to TRBJ2-1, with 14 positions matching TRBD2. Per the germline V gene, CDR1 is MNHEY and CDR2 is SMNVEV (reference sequence). Losses at the gene ends were 4 bases for V and 9 bases for J; bases not matched to a gene: 5. CDR3 length: 15 residues. The CDR3 DNA sequence: TGTGCCAGCAGTTGGGGACTAGCGGGAGTGGGTGAGCAGTTCTTC. Translation: CASSWGLAGVGEQFF.

The chain recombines TRBV19 with TRBJ2-2; 9 positions agree with TRBD1. The CDR3 is 19 amino acids. CDR1 is LNHDA and CDR2 is SQIVND in the germline V gene (reference sequence). The V gene end was trimmed by 3 bases and the J gene end by 4 bases; junction bases not matched to a gene: 15. The CDR3 sequence: CASSIDGQGPPSGTGELFF. The CDR3 nucleotides read TGTGCCAGTAGTATCGATGGACAGGGGCCTCCTTCGGGCACCGGGGAGCTGTTTTTT.

The rearrangement uses TRBV27 and TRBJ2-7; 7 bases match TRBD1. With V trimmed by 6 bases and J by 4 bases, 3 bases remained unmatched. Germline V gene sequence: CDR1 MNHEY, CDR2 SMNVEV (reference sequence). The CDR3 length is 12 residues. The CDR3 loop is CASSEGAYEQYF. The CDR3 DNA reads TGTGCCAGCAGCGAGGGGGCGTACGAGCAGTACTTC.

This clone was seen just once. The chain recombines TRBV4-3 with TRBJ2-1; the match to TRBD1 covers 7 bases. The CDR3 is 15 residues long. The germline CDR1 and CDR2 sequences are LGHNA and YSLEER. Germline trimming cut 3 bases from V and 0 bases from J; bases unmatched to any gene: 2. The CDR3 sequence is CASSQGQISYNEQFF. In DNA form, the CDR3 reads TGCGCCAGCAGCCAGGGACAGATCTCCTACAATGAGCAGTTCTTC.

The rearrangement links TRBV5-1 to TRBJ2-5; TRBD1 matches 8 bases. Per the germline V gene, CDR1 is SGHRS and CDR2 is YFSETQ. The CDR3 loop spans 17 amino acids. The junction had 12 bases not matched to a gene; V was cut back by 0 bases and J by 5 bases. CDR3 residues: CASSLVRDRGKRETQYF. The CDR3 coding sequence is TGCGCCAGCAGCTTGGTTCGCGACAGGGGAAAGAGGGAGACCCAGTACTTC.

This chain links TRBV5-5 with TRBJ2-7; D is possibly TRBD1 or TRBD2 (5 bases each). Between the trimmed V and J ends, which lost 5 bases and 0 bases, there was a span of 15 bases. This CDR3 spans 15 amino acids. Germline lookup yields CDR1 SGHKS and CDR2 YYEKEE (reference sequence). In DNA form, the CDR3 reads TGTGCCAGCAGGACGAGGGGCGTTGGCTCCTACGAGCAGTACTTC. This encodes CASRTRGVGSYEQYF. Full variable domain (outside the CDR3, taken from reference TRBV5-5 and TRBJ2-7): DAGVTQSPTHLIKTRGQQVTLRCSPISGHKSVSWYQQVLGQGPQFIFQYYEKEERGRGNFPDRFSARQFPNYSSELNVNALLLGDSALYLCASRTRGVGSYEQYFGPGTRLTVT.

V and J are TRBV28 and TRBJ2-7; 7 nucleotides line up with TRBD2. After removal of 7 bases from V and 3 bases from J, the junction contained 12 bases not matched to a gene. The V gene's germline CDR1 is MDHEN and CDR2 SYDVKM. This CDR3 spans 15 amino acids. The CDR3 region is CASTDDWRELYEQYF. In DNA form, the CDR3 reads TGTGCCAGCACGGACGATTGGCGGGAGCTCTACGAGCAGTACTTC.

V is TRBV27 and J is TRBJ2-7; TRBD2 matches at 7 bases. CDR1 is MNHEY, CDR2 SMNVEV, per germline (reference sequence). V shed 5 bases and J 2 bases; nucleotides not matched to a gene: 12. The CDR3 is made up of 16 amino acids. CDR3 DNA sequence: TGTGCCAGCAGTCCCTCGGCGGGGGATTCGGCCTACGAGCAGTACTTC. Its protein is CASSPSAGDSAYEQYF.

The chain is built from TRBV7-7 and TRBJ2-7; 10 bases are a match to TRBD2. With V trimmed by 2 bases and J by 5 bases, 9 bases remained unmatched. The CDR3 sequence is 16 residues long. Looked up from germline, CDR1 is SSHAT and CDR2 is FNYEAQ (reference sequence). The CDR3 DNA is TGTGCCAGCAGCTTAAGTTTAGCGGGAGGTTGGGACGAGCAGTACTTC. Protein product: CASSLSLAGGWDEQYF. Full variable domain (remainder filled in from reference TRBV7-7 and TRBJ2-7): GAGVSQSPRYKVTKRGQDVTLRCDPISSHATLYWYQQALGQGPEFLTYFNYEAQPDKSGLPSDRFSAERPEGSISTLTIQRTEQRDSAMYRCASSLSLAGGWDEQYFGPGTRLTVT.

V and J are TRBV6-1 and TRBJ2-3; TRBD1 matches at 7 bases. With 2 bases clipped from V and 5 bases from J, the junction kept 7 bases outside the gene matches. Germline V gives CDR1 MNHNS, CDR2 SASEGT. This CDR3 region has 15 residues. CDR3 in DNA: TGTGCCAGCAGTGAATTAGGGGGCGCGGGAGATACGCAGTATTTT. Residues: CASSELGGAGDTQYF.

The chain carries TRBV7-2 and TRBJ2-1, with 15 bases aligning to TRBD2. The V segment lost 3 bases and the J segment 0 bases; nucleotides outside the gene matches: 6. The germline gives CDR1 SGHTA, CDR2 FQGNSA. This CDR3 comprises 19 residues. The CDR3 sequence: CASSLGLAGGTSSYNEQFF. The CDR3 nucleotides are TGTGCCAGCAGCTTGGGACTAGCGGGAGGAACAAGCTCCTACAATGAGCAGTTCTTC.

This sequence joins TRBV6-1 and TRBJ2-2; D not certain. V lost 10 bases and J lost 3, with 12 bases in between. The CDR3 has 13 residues. The germline gives CDR1 MNHNS, CDR2 SASEGT. The CDR3 reads CATHLYYTGELFF. In DNA, the CDR3 is TGTGCCACCCATTTGTACTACACCGGGGAGCTGTTTTTT.

The rearrangement uses TRBV28 and TRBJ2-1, with 11 bases matching TRBD1. Trimming cost V 8 bases and J 4 bases; bases outside gene matches: 4. The germline V gene has CDR1 MDHEN and CDR2 SYDVKM. This CDR3 is built from 14 residues. The CDR3 nucleotides are TGTGCCAGCGGACAGGGGGCCCAATACAATGAGCAGTTCTTC. It is translated as CASGQGAQYNEQFF. The complete variable domain, with remaining parts taken from reference TRBV28 and TRBJ2-1, reads DVKVTQSSRYLVKRTGEKVFLECVQDMDHENMFWYRQDPGLGLRLIYFSYDVKMKEKGDIPEGYSVSREKKERFSLILESASTNQTSMYLCASGQGAQYNEQFFGPGTRLTVL.